The rows below give T cell receptor beta chains drawn from one sample of a study of shared T cell receptors in the human thymus. Produced via immunoSEQ multiplex PCR; TCRdb's table is partial and in-frame only. The sample consists of more than 550,000 clones, around 87% of them appearing once. These data also formed part of another study, on human thymus T cells.

The material sequenced was thymocytes. The receptors were sampled from a boy in the first two years of life with a congenital heart defect. The CDR3 runs from the conserved cysteine through the conserved F or W. The D gene is left open where the match is weak. A clone size is listed for some rows: how often the clone was seen (once, few, many), or a class if it is expanded.

J gene	V gene	D gene	clone size	CDR3 DNA	CDR3 protein
TRBJ2-1	TRBV2	TRBD2	.	TGTGCCAGCAGTGAATGCGGGGGGGGCCCGAGGCGTGAGCAGTTCTTC	CASSECGGGPRREQFF
TRBJ2-1	TRBV5-6	.	few	TGTGCCAGCAGCTTTATCCGGAGCCCATTCAATGAGCAGTTCTTC	CASSFIRSPFNEQFF
TRBJ2-1	TRBV5-4	.	.	TGTGCCAGCAGCTTGGGAAAACTAGACGACCCCTTTCAGTTCTTC	CASSLGKLDDPFQFF
TRBJ2-1	TRBV5-5	.	.	TGTGCCAGCAGCGCGTTTGGTCGCTCCTACAATGAGCAGTTCTTC	CASSAFGRSYNEQFF
TRBJ2-7	TRBV10-3	.	.	TGTGCCATCAGTGCAGAAGGGACTGATAACGAGCAGTACTTC	CAISAEGTDNEQYF
TRBJ1-3	TRBV11-2	TRBD1	.	TGTGCCAGCAGTAAATCCGGGACAGGGGTGGGAAACACCATATATTTT	CASSKSGTGVGNTIYF
TRBJ2-3	TRBV9	.	.	TGTGCCAGCAGCGCAGACCGCGGGACCCCCACAGATACGCAGTATTTT	CASSADRGTPTDTQYF
TRBJ2-1	TRBV21-1	.	once	TGTGCCAGCAGCAAAAATGGGAGGACAGGGTTCGATGAGCAGTTCTTC	CASSKNGRTGFDEQFF
TRBJ2-7	TRBV2	.	.	TGTGCCAGCAGTAAGGGACTTCCCGAGCAGTACTTC	CASSKGLPEQYF
TRBJ1-3	TRBV4-3	.	.	TGCGCCAGCAGCCACACCTTAGTTACTGGGGAGGCTGGAAACACCATATATTTT	CASSHTLVTGEAGNTIYF
TRBJ2-3	TRBV6-1	TRBD1	.	TGTGCCAGCAGTCCGGGACAGGGGTCAGATACGCAGTATTTT	CASSPGQGSDTQYF
TRBJ1-2	TRBV4-3	.	.	TGCGCCAGCAGCCAAGTCCAGGTCTCGAACTATGGCTACACCTTC	CASSQVQVSNYGYTF
TRBJ1-3	TRBV11-2	.	.	TGTGCCAGCAGCTTAGAGTCCGGGACTGGCTCTGGAAACACCATATATTTT	CASSLESGTGSGNTIYF
TRBJ2-7	TRBV5-4	.	.	TGTGCCAGCAGCTACGGTTCCTACGAGCAGTACTTC	CASSYGSYEQYF
TRBJ2-3	TRBV4-2	TRBD2	.	TGTGCCAGCAGCCAAGGGTGGGGTAGCGGGGGGTCCCCCCCTGGCACAGATACGCAGTATTTT	CASSQGWGSGGSPPGTDTQYF
TRBJ1-1	TRBV7-6	TRBD1	.	TGTGCCAGCAGCCTGAGGGACAGGGAGAACACTGAAGCTTTCTTT	CASSLRDRENTEAFF
TRBJ2-7	TRBV28	.	.	TGTGCCAGCAGTTTAAACAGCTCGCACGAGCAGTACTTC	CASSLNSSHEQYF
TRBJ1-5	TRBV2	.	.	TGTGCCAGCAGCAGGACAGTCGTAAGCTCTGCAAATCAGCCCCAGCATTTT	CASSRTVVSSANQPQHF
TRBJ1-2	TRBV27	.	.	TGTGCCAGCAGCCCAGACACAGGGACGTCGGGGTACGTGAGGGGCTACACCTTC	CASSPDTGTSGYVRGYTF
TRBJ2-5	TRBV5-1	TRBD2	.	TGCGCCAGCAGCTTAGTGGGACTAGCGGAAGAGACCCAGTACTTC	CASSLVGLAEETQYF
TRBJ1-5	TRBV5-5	TRBD1	few	TGTGCCAGCAGCTTGGAACAGGGGAACCAGCCCCAGCATTTT	CASSLEQGNQPQHF
TRBJ2-7	TRBV18	TRBD1	.	TGTGCCAGCTCACCAGGGACAGGGGTCCACGAGCAGTACTTC	CASSPGTGVHEQYF
TRBJ1-5	TRBV7-9	TRBD1	.	TGTGCCAGCAGCTTAGCCGGGACAGGGGGCCCCAATCAGCCCCAGCATTTT	CASSLAGTGGPNQPQHF
TRBJ2-2	TRBV30	.	.	TGTGCCTGGAGTGCTTTTGGATCAACCTTTAGCCCATCCACCGGGGAGCTGTTTTTT	CAWSAFGSTFSPSTGELFF
TRBJ2-7	TRBV4-1	TRBD1	.	TGCGCCAGCAGCCAAGAGTTTTGGGGACAGGGGAATGAGCAGTACTTC	CASSQEFWGQGNEQYF
TRBJ1-1	TRBV2	.	.	TGTGCCAGCAGAAGGACCAGGGAAACTGAAGCTTTCTTT	CASRRTRETEAFF
TRBJ1-1	TRBV10-3	TRBD1	.	TGTGCCATCTCGAAGGGGGCCGGCACTGAAGCTTTCTTT	CAISKGAGTEAFF
TRBJ1-4	TRBV6-1	.	.	TGTGCCAGCAGCGTTGGTAGGAGGAATGAAAAACTGTTTTTT	CASSVGRRNEKLFF
TRBJ1-2	TRBV19	.	.	TGTGCCAGTAGTATAGGTGCGGATTTCTATGGCTACACCTTC	CASSIGADFYGYTF
TRBJ2-1	TRBV7-9	.	.	TGTGCCAGCAGCTTAGGACCGGGATACAATGAGCAGTTCTTC	CASSLGPGYNEQFF
TRBJ2-3	TRBV5-1	TRBD2	.	TGCGCCAGCAGCTTGTGGCCCTCCGGGACTAGCGGGGGGTACACAGATACGCAGTATTTT	CASSLWPSGTSGGYTDTQYF
TRBJ2-5	TRBV9	.	.	TGTGCCAGCAGCCTCAGGGGGGGTGAGGGGTTGGTAGCGGGGACCCAACAAGAGACCCAGTACTTC	CASSLRGGEGLVAGTQQETQYF
TRBJ2-5	TRBV5-1	.	.	TGCGCCAGCAGCTCCGACAGGCGGGCCGAAGGGACCCAGTACTTC	CASSSDRRAEGTQYF
TRBJ2-3	TRBV7-9	.	.	TGTGCCAGCAGCCCCATCTGTCGGGGCACAGATACGCAGTATTTT	CASSPICRGTDTQYF
TRBJ2-7	TRBV27	.	.	TGTGCCAGCAGTTCGGACAGTCACGAGCAGTACTTC	CASSSDSHEQYF
TRBJ1-5	TRBV2	.	once	TGTGCCAGCAGCTTTCAGGGACAGCCCCAGCATTTT	CASSFQGQPQHF
TRBJ1-2	TRBV18	TRBD1	.	TGTGCCAGCTCTTCCTGCATGGGACAGGCATATGGCTACACCTTC	CASSSCMGQAYGYTF
TRBJ2-5	TRBV7-2	.	once	TGTGCCAGCAGCTTAGTGCACGGGCAAGAGACCCAGTACTTC	CASSLVHGQETQYF
TRBJ1-5	TRBV15	.	.	TGTGCCACCAAGGGGAAGAGGAGCAATCAGCCCCAGCATTTT	CATKGKRSNQPQHF
TRBJ1-6	TRBV7-2	.	.	TGTGCCAGCAGCTTAGGCGGCAGGGTAGAAAATTCACCCCTCCACTTT	CASSLGGRVENSPLHF
TRBJ2-5	TRBV5-6	.	.	TGTGCCAGCAGCTTGTTTGGCAGAGAGACCCAGTACTTC	CASSLFGRETQYF
TRBJ1-3	TRBV13	.	.	TGTGCCAGCAGCCTACGACAGTCTGGAAACACCATATATTTT	CASSLRQSGNTIYF
TRBJ2-3	TRBV7-9	TRBD2	.	TGTGCCAGCAGCTTAGCCCTAGCGGGTAGGTCAGATACGCAGTATTTT	CASSLALAGRSDTQYF
TRBJ1-1	TRBV4-1	.	.	TGCGCCAGCAGCCAAGATGTTCCCGGGGAAGTCCAAAATGGGGACACTGAAGCTTTCTTT	CASSQDVPGEVQNGDTEAFF
TRBJ2-7	TRBV2	TRBD1	.	TGTGCCCCCTCAATCCGAGGACTCGGACAGGCCCAAGCCGAGCAGTACTTC	CAPSIRGLGQAQAEQYF